This T cell receptor (beta chain) was identified during a study of regulatory T cells in long-lasting Graves disease. Arm-PCR of CDR3 regions and iRepertoire HTBI primers were the basis on which TCR beta libraries were built. TCRdb redid the calling of the multiplex PCR reads with MiXCR, one entry per CDR3 protein. This sample has approximately 690,000 distinct CDR3 sequences; 30% occur once, and the top ten carry around 42%. Germline loops: CDR1 SGHAT, CDR2 FQNNGV. The V segment lost 3 bases and the J segment 6 bases; nucleotides outside the gene matches: 4. This CDR3 is 14 amino acids long. This clonotype was detected many times. This sample's time point: persistent/refractory GD, antithyroid drugs over 5 years with positive TRAb. From PBMCs, RNA was extracted and then used to make the TCR library.

The chain links TRBV11-2 to TRBJ2-7; 11 nucleotides agree with TRBD1. This clonotype was sampled from a female donor with Graves disease. Sequencing was performed on peripheral blood mononuclear cells (PBMCs), taken when the disease was refractory, from a patient treated with antithyroid drugs. The CDR3 loop reads CASSFGQGAAEQYF. CDR3 sequence (DNA): TGTGCCAGCAGCTTTGGACAGGGGGCTGCCGAGCAGTACTTC.